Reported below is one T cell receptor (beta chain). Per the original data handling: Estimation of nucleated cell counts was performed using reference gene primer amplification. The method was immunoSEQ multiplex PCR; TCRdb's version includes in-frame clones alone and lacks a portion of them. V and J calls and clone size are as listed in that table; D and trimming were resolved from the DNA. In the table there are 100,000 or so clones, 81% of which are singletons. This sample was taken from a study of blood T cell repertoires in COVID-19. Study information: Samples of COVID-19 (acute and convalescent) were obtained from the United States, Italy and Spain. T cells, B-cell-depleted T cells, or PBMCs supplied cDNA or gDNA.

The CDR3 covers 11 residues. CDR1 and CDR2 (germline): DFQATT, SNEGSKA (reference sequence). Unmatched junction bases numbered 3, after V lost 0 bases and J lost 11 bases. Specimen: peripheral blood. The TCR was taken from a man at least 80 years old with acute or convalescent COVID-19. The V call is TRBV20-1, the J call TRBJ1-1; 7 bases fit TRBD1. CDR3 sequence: CSAREDRWAFF. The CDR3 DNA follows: TGCAGTGCTAGAGAGGACAGGTGGGCTTTCTTT.